This T cell receptor (beta chain) originates from a study of blood T cell repertoires in COVID-19. For the study at large: Sites across the United States, Italy and Spain contributed samples from acute and convalescent COVID-19. In each case, the material was cDNA or gDNA derived from T cells, B-cell-depleted T cells, or PBMCs.

The CDR3 sequence is 15 residues long. V was trimmed by 1 base and J by 7 bases, leaving 14 bases between them. From germline, CDR1 is SGHTA and CDR2 FQGNSA. Original data processing: Amplifying reference gene primers gave estimates of nucleated cell counts. Profiled with immunoSEQ multiplex PCR; TCRdb holds only in-frame clones, not every one. D and trimming were read from the DNA, whereas the V and J calls and clone size are those reported in that table. The data show around 250,000 clones, approximately 77% seen once. The source material was peripheral blood. The rearrangement uses TRBV7-2 and TRBJ1-5; the D gene is possibly TRBD1 (5 bases). This sequence originates from a woman between 18 and 29 years old with acute or convalescent COVID-19. CDR3 DNA: TGTGCCAGCAGCTTAGTTGCTGAAGCAGGGCAGCCCCAGCATTTT. Its protein product is CASSLVAEAGQPQHF. Based on the CDR3 plus reference TRBV7-2 and TRBJ1-5, the full variable domain is GAGVSQSPSNKVTEKGKDVELRCDPISGHTALYWYRQSLGQGLEFLIYFQGNSAPDKSGLPSDRFSAERTGGSVSTLTIQRTQQEDSAVYLCASSLVAEAGQPQHFGDGTRLSIL.